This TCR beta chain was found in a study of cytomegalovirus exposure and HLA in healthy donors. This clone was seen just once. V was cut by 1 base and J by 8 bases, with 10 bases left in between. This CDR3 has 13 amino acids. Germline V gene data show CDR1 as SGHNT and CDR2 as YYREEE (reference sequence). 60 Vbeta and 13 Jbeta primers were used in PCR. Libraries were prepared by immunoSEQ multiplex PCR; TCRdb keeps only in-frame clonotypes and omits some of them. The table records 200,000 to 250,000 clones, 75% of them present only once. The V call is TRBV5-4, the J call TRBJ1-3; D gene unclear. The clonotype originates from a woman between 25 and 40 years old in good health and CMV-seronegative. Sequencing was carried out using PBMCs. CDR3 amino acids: CASSLRSGDTIYF. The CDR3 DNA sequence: TGTGCCAGCAGCTTGAGGAGCGGGGACACCATATATTTT.